The rows below give T cell receptor beta chains drawn from one sample of a study of blood T cell repertoires in COVID-19. The method was immunoSEQ multiplex PCR; TCRdb's version includes in-frame clones alone and lacks a portion of them. Among about 150,000 clones listed, around 87% were seen once. Sequencing was done on a sample of peripheral blood. The origin of the receptors is a woman aged 60-70 years with active or convalescent COVID-19. Each CDR3 is given with its conserved first and last residue. Fields, in order: V gene, D gene, clone size, J gene, CDR3 DNA, CDR3 protein. A D gene is named only where the DNA matches it firmly. Clone size is stated in some rows and not others, as once, few, many or a class when expanded.

v_call: TRBV5-1; d_call: .; clone_size: .; j_call: TRBJ2-3; cdr3_nt: TGCGCCAGCAGCTCGGGAGTTGCTGCAGATACGCAGTATTTT; cdr3_aa: CASSSGVAADTQYF
v_call: TRBV5-1; d_call: TRBD2; clone_size: medium-sized; j_call: TRBJ2-7; cdr3_nt: TGCGCCAGCAGCGAGGAAACCACGGGACTAGCCGACGAGCAGTACTTC; cdr3_aa: CASSEETTGLADEQYF
v_call: TRBV7-2; d_call: TRBD1; clone_size: .; j_call: TRBJ1-4; cdr3_nt: TGTGCCAGCAGCCCCCCTACAGGGGCCAGGGAAAAACTGTTTTTT; cdr3_aa: CASSPPTGAREKLFF
v_call: TRBV4-3; d_call: TRBD2; clone_size: .; j_call: TRBJ2-3; cdr3_nt: TGCGCCAGCTCTAGCGGGGGCCCAGGGGATACGCAGTATTTT; cdr3_aa: CASSSGGPGDTQYF
v_call: TRBV6-5; d_call: TRBD1; clone_size: .; j_call: TRBJ1-1; cdr3_nt: TGTGCCAGCAGCCCACAGGGGGGGAACACTGAAGCTTTCTTT; cdr3_aa: CASSPQGGNTEAFF
v_call: TRBV12-5; d_call: .; clone_size: .; j_call: TRBJ2-1; cdr3_nt: TGTGCTAGTGGTTTGGAAGTGCACAACAATGAGCAGTTCTTC; cdr3_aa: CASGLEVHNNEQFF
v_call: TRBV2; d_call: TRBD1; clone_size: .; j_call: TRBJ1-2; cdr3_nt: TGTGCCAGCAGGGTTGGGACAGGGGTTGGCTATGGCTACACCTTC; cdr3_aa: CASRVGTGVGYGYTF
v_call: TRBV2; d_call: .; clone_size: .; j_call: TRBJ1-2; cdr3_nt: TGTGCCAGCAGTGAGTCAGGATTTGTTGGCTACACCTTC; cdr3_aa: CASSESGFVGYTF
v_call: TRBV4-3; d_call: TRBD1; clone_size: .; j_call: TRBJ1-2; cdr3_nt: TGCGCCAGCAGCCAAACGCGGACAGGGGGGTGGGATGGCTACACCTTC; cdr3_aa: CASSQTRTGGWDGYTF
v_call: TRBV7-8; d_call: TRBD1; clone_size: .; j_call: TRBJ1-4; cdr3_nt: TGTGCCAGCAGCTTCTCAACCGGGACAGCGAATGAAAAACTGTTTTTT; cdr3_aa: CASSFSTGTANEKLFF
v_call: TRBV6-2/TRBV6-3; d_call: TRBD1; clone_size: .; j_call: TRBJ1-3; cdr3_nt: TGTGCCAGCAGTCCCCACAGGGGGCCCGGAAACACCATATATTTT; cdr3_aa: CASSPHRGPGNTIYF
v_call: TRBV7-2; d_call: .; clone_size: once; j_call: TRBJ1-3; cdr3_nt: TGTGCCAGCAGCTTAGCGGAGATCCGCTCTGGAAACACCATATATTTT; cdr3_aa: CASSLAEIRSGNTIYF
v_call: TRBV3-1/TRBV3-2; d_call: TRBD2; clone_size: .; j_call: TRBJ2-3; cdr3_nt: TGTGCCAGCAGCCCCGGGACTAGCGGGGGGGCTAGCACAGATACGCAGTATTTT; cdr3_aa: CASSPGTSGGASTDTQYF
v_call: TRBV11-2; d_call: .; clone_size: .; j_call: TRBJ2-1; cdr3_nt: TGTGCCAGCAGCTTAGGCGGGGGCCACCTCAATGAGCAGTTCTTC; cdr3_aa: CASSLGGGHLNEQFF
v_call: TRBV4-3; d_call: .; clone_size: .; j_call: TRBJ2-3; cdr3_nt: TGCGCCAGCAGCCAAGATGTCATCACAGATACGCAGTATTTT; cdr3_aa: CASSQDVITDTQYF
v_call: TRBV5-1; d_call: TRBD2; clone_size: .; j_call: TRBJ2-1; cdr3_nt: TGCGCCAGCAGCTTGGGGTCTAGCGGACTATCCTACAATGAGCAGTTCTTC; cdr3_aa: CASSLGSSGLSYNEQFF
v_call: TRBV5-4; d_call: .; clone_size: .; j_call: TRBJ2-3; cdr3_nt: TGTGCCAGCAGCTTGACAGGCACAGATACGCAGTATTTT; cdr3_aa: CASSLTGTDTQYF
v_call: TRBV27; d_call: TRBD1; clone_size: .; j_call: TRBJ1-5; cdr3_nt: TGTGCCAGCAGTTTATCGGACAGGGATCAGCCCCAGCATTTT; cdr3_aa: CASSLSDRDQPQHF
v_call: TRBV10-2; d_call: TRBD1; clone_size: .; j_call: TRBJ2-3; cdr3_nt: TGCGCCAGCAGTCCCGACAGGGCTACGCAGTATTTT; cdr3_aa: CASSPDRATQYF
v_call: TRBV25-1; d_call: .; clone_size: .; j_call: TRBJ2-3; cdr3_nt: TGTGCCAGCAGTGACCCTGTCACAGATACGCAGTATTTT; cdr3_aa: CASSDPVTDTQYF
v_call: TRBV5-4; d_call: .; clone_size: .; j_call: TRBJ1-1; cdr3_nt: TGTGCCAGCAGCTTGGGCGGGGACACTGAAGCTTTCTTT; cdr3_aa: CASSLGGDTEAFF
v_call: TRBV6-2/TRBV6-3; d_call: TRBD1; clone_size: .; j_call: TRBJ1-2; cdr3_nt: TGTGCCAGCAGTTATGCGCAGGGGGCAGGCACCTTC; cdr3_aa: CASSYAQGAGTF
v_call: TRBV5-4; d_call: TRBD1; clone_size: .; j_call: TRBJ1-2; cdr3_nt: TGTGCCAGCAGCTTGGCGGGACAGGGGGGACCAGTGGGCTACACCTTC; cdr3_aa: CASSLAGQGGPVGYTF
v_call: TRBV2; d_call: TRBD1; clone_size: once; j_call: TRBJ2-4; cdr3_nt: TGTGCCAGCAAGAGGTCCGGGACAGCCGCGCTTCAGTACTTC; cdr3_aa: CASKRSGTAALQYF
v_call: TRBV11-2; d_call: .; clone_size: .; j_call: TRBJ2-7; cdr3_nt: TGTGCCAGCAGCTACACAAGGGGGAGCTCCTACGAGCAGTACTTC; cdr3_aa: CASSYTRGSSYEQYF
v_call: TRBV7-2; d_call: .; clone_size: .; j_call: TRBJ1-3; cdr3_nt: TGTGCCAGCAGCCCACAGGGAAACACCATATATTTT; cdr3_aa: CASSPQGNTIYF
v_call: TRBV18; d_call: TRBD1; clone_size: .; j_call: TRBJ1-2; cdr3_nt: TGTGCCAGCTCACCGGGACAGGGAGACTTTAACTATGGCTACACCTTC; cdr3_aa: CASSPGQGDFNYGYTF
v_call: TRBV30; d_call: TRBD1; clone_size: .; j_call: TRBJ2-1; cdr3_nt: TGTGCCTGGAGTGAAGGGACAGGGGTCAATGAGCAGTTCTTC; cdr3_aa: CAWSEGTGVNEQFF
v_call: TRBV10-1; d_call: .; clone_size: .; j_call: TRBJ2-1; cdr3_nt: TGCGCCAGCAGTGAGGCGCAACGCACTTCCTACAATGAGCAGTTCTTC; cdr3_aa: CASSEAQRTSYNEQFF
v_call: TRBV27; d_call: TRBD1; clone_size: .; j_call: TRBJ1-1; cdr3_nt: TGTGCCAGCAGTTTTTTTCCCGTCCAGGGGGCTGAAGCTTTCTTT; cdr3_aa: CASSFFPVQGAEAFF
v_call: TRBV7-2; d_call: .; clone_size: .; j_call: TRBJ1-6; cdr3_nt: TGTGCCAGCAGCTTAGCAGGGGTAGGCTCACCCCTCCACTTT; cdr3_aa: CASSLAGVGSPLHF
v_call: TRBV5-5; d_call: TRBD1; clone_size: few; j_call: TRBJ1-1; cdr3_nt: TGTGCCAGCAGCTTGTTTGTCCCAACAGGGGCCGCAGAAGCTTTCTTT; cdr3_aa: CASSLFVPTGAAEAFF
v_call: TRBV11-3; d_call: .; clone_size: .; j_call: TRBJ1-3; cdr3_nt: TGTGCCAGCAGCTTAGATGGACTCTCTGGAAACACCATATATTTT; cdr3_aa: CASSLDGLSGNTIYF
v_call: TRBV5-7; d_call: TRBD2; clone_size: .; j_call: TRBJ2-4; cdr3_nt: TGTGCCAGCAGCTTGCCCAGAACGAGCGGGGGGGCACACATTCAGTACTTC; cdr3_aa: CASSLPRTSGGAHIQYF
v_call: TRBV5-1; d_call: .; clone_size: .; j_call: TRBJ1-1; cdr3_nt: TGCGCCAGCAGCCCCGGCCTCAGGACTGAAGCTTTCTTT; cdr3_aa: CASSPGLRTEAFF
v_call: TRBV2; d_call: .; clone_size: .; j_call: TRBJ2-2; cdr3_nt: TGTGCCAGCACCACCCCCGAGGGTTTGGACACCGGGGAGCTGTTTTTT; cdr3_aa: CASTTPEGLDTGELFF
v_call: TRBV2; d_call: .; clone_size: .; j_call: TRBJ2-5; cdr3_nt: TGTGCCAGCAGTGATTATGGACACTCCCGGGAGACCCAGTACTTC; cdr3_aa: CASSDYGHSRETQYF
v_call: TRBV9; d_call: .; clone_size: few; j_call: TRBJ1-1; cdr3_nt: TGTGCCAGCAGCCCCGGTCGGGGGGGGAACACTGAAGCTTTCTTT; cdr3_aa: CASSPGRGGNTEAFF
v_call: TRBV9; d_call: TRBD2; clone_size: once; j_call: TRBJ2-1; cdr3_nt: TGTGCCAGCAGCCAGGATCCAAGCGGGGGGTGGAATGAGCAGTTCTTC; cdr3_aa: CASSQDPSGGWNEQFF
v_call: TRBV7-9; d_call: TRBD1; clone_size: .; j_call: TRBJ2-7; cdr3_nt: TGTGCCAGCAGCTCAGGGACAGGGGGCGCCTACGAGCAGTACTTC; cdr3_aa: CASSSGTGGAYEQYF
v_call: TRBV19; d_call: .; clone_size: .; j_call: TRBJ2-6; cdr3_nt: TGTGCCAGCGACAGCGTCTCCTCTGGGGCCAACGTCCTGACTTTC; cdr3_aa: CASDSVSSGANVLTF
v_call: TRBV2; d_call: TRBD1; clone_size: .; j_call: TRBJ1-1; cdr3_nt: TGTGCCAGCAGGAAGACCACAGGGGGCAGTACTGAAGCTTTCTTT; cdr3_aa: CASRKTTGGSTEAFF
v_call: TRBV21-1; d_call: .; clone_size: .; j_call: TRBJ2-7; cdr3_nt: TGTGCCAGCAGCAAAGTGGCGGCAGACCCCTACGAGCAGTACTTC; cdr3_aa: CASSKVAADPYEQYF
v_call: TRBV2; d_call: .; clone_size: .; j_call: TRBJ1-5; cdr3_nt: TGTGCCAGCAGTCCAGGGGTCCATAGCAATCAGCCCCAGCATTTT; cdr3_aa: CASSPGVHSNQPQHF
v_call: TRBV12-3/TRBV12-4; d_call: .; clone_size: .; j_call: TRBJ2-7; cdr3_nt: TGTGCCAGCAGTTTAGTGAGTCCGCTCGAGCAGTACTTC; cdr3_aa: CASSLVSPLEQYF
v_call: TRBV19; d_call: .; clone_size: .; j_call: TRBJ1-3; cdr3_nt: TGTGCCAGTAGTATAAGGGGCCAGGGTGGCTCTGGAAACACCATATATTTT; cdr3_aa: CASSIRGQGGSGNTIYF
v_call: TRBV3-1/TRBV3-2; d_call: .; clone_size: .; j_call: TRBJ2-3; cdr3_nt: TGTGCCAGCTGCGGCCTCACAGATACGCAGTATTTT; cdr3_aa: CASCGLTDTQYF
v_call: TRBV12-5; d_call: .; clone_size: .; j_call: TRBJ1-2; cdr3_nt: TGTGCTAGTGGTTTGCACAATAACTATGGCTACACCTTC; cdr3_aa: CASGLHNNYGYTF
v_call: TRBV7-2; d_call: TRBD2; clone_size: .; j_call: TRBJ2-3; cdr3_nt: TGTGCCAGCACCCTGGGAACTAGCGGGACAGATACGCAGTATTTT; cdr3_aa: CASTLGTSGTDTQYF
v_call: TRBV6-1; d_call: TRBD1; clone_size: .; j_call: TRBJ1-2; cdr3_nt: TGTGCCAGCAGTGAAGCTAGGGGGTCTTACAGGGGAGATGGCTACACCTTC; cdr3_aa: CASSEARGSYRGDGYTF
v_call: TRBV10-3; d_call: .; clone_size: .; j_call: TRBJ2-3; cdr3_nt: TGTGCCATCAGGGCCGGGGGCACAGATACGCAGTATTTT; cdr3_aa: CAIRAGGTDTQYF
v_call: TRBV19; d_call: TRBD1; clone_size: .; j_call: TRBJ1-2; cdr3_nt: TGTGCCAGTAGTAATTTGGGACAGGGGAACTATGGCTACACCTTC; cdr3_aa: CASSNLGQGNYGYTF
v_call: TRBV5-1; d_call: TRBD1; clone_size: .; j_call: TRBJ2-7; cdr3_nt: TGCGCCAGCAGCTGGGGGACAGGGGGAGCCTACGAGCAGTACTTC; cdr3_aa: CASSWGTGGAYEQYF
v_call: TRBV6-2/TRBV6-3; d_call: TRBD1; clone_size: .; j_call: TRBJ1-2; cdr3_nt: TGTGCCAGCAGCGAGACGACCCGGGACAGTACCTTC; cdr3_aa: CASSETTRDSTF
v_call: TRBV7-2; d_call: .; clone_size: .; j_call: TRBJ2-5; cdr3_nt: TGTGCCAGCAGCTTAGGTGGTAGCAGGGCTGAAGAGACCCAGTACTTC; cdr3_aa: CASSLGGSRAEETQYF
v_call: TRBV6-5; d_call: .; clone_size: .; j_call: TRBJ1-1; cdr3_nt: TGTGCCAGCACCCGTACTGAAGCTTTCTTT; cdr3_aa: CASTRTEAFF
v_call: TRBV9; d_call: .; clone_size: .; j_call: TRBJ2-4; cdr3_nt: TGTGCCAGCAGCGAAGGCAGGCTAGCCAAAAACATTCAGTACTTC; cdr3_aa: CASSEGRLAKNIQYF